A single sample gave rise to the 13 T cell receptor beta chains below, sequenced in a study of radiation and T cells in renal cell carcinoma. As to time point: blood 4 weeks post-SBRT, at nephrectomy. The treatment denotes: 15 Gy SBRT to primary tumor, nephrectomy 4 weeks later. The protocol was immunoSEQ multiplex PCR, while the TCRdb copy is restricted to in-frame clones and leaves out a portion. This table has around 100,000 clones, 84% appearing once. The source material was blood, sampled from a patient whose treatment included radiotherapy and nephrectomy. The receptor source for this set is a man between 60 and 75 years old with renal cell carcinoma.

V usage is TRBV28 and J usage is TRBJ1-2; no reliable D call. From germline, CDR1 is MDHEN and CDR2 SYDVKM. CDR3 length: 11 residues. Trimming took 3 bases from V and 11 from J, leaving 10 bases between them. The DNA of the CDR3 is TGTGCCAGCAGTTTCAGTCAGGATTACACCTTC. It translates to CASSFSQDYTF.

The chain joins TRBV5-4 to TRBJ2-2, with D possibly matching TRBD2 (5 bases). Germline V gene sequence: CDR1 SGHNT, CDR2 YYREEE (reference sequence). The CDR3 length is 16 residues. The V gene lost 6 bases and the J gene lost 2 bases, with 17 bases spanning the gap. The CDR3 DNA reads TGTGCCAGCATCCTTATAAGCGGAGGAAACACCGGGGAGCTGTTTTTT. Its protein is CASILISGGNTGELFF.

V usage is TRBV7-8 and J usage is TRBJ2-7, with D tentatively TRBD1 (6 bases). Looked up from germline, CDR1 is SGHVS and CDR2 is FQNEAQ. The V and J ends lost 7 bases and 1 base respectively, with 17 bases between them. The CDR3 covers 15 residues. For the CDR3, the DNA is TGTGCCAGCACCATATTTCAGGGGCCATCCTACGAGCAGTACTTC. Protein product: CASTIFQGPSYEQYF.

This chain connects TRBV6-1 to TRBJ2-7; D remains ambiguous. The CDR3 extends over 14 amino acids. V gave up 6 bases and J gave up 4 bases, with 16 bases separating them. CDR1 and CDR2 from the germline V gene are MNHNS and SASEGT. The DNA for the CDR3 is TGTGCCAGCAGCTCAAATGACCGCTGGTACGAGCAGTACTTC. Protein product: CASSSNDRWYEQYF.

The chain joins TRBV29-1 to TRBJ2-7, with 8 bases lining up with TRBD1. The germline CDR1 and CDR2 sequences are SQVTM and ANQGSEA. CDR3 length: 13 amino acids. V dropped 2 bases and J dropped 4; count of bases not matched to a gene: 4. CDR3 coding DNA: TGCAGCGTTGAACAGGGGGCTGGGTACGAGCAGTACTTC. Translated: CSVEQGAGYEQYF.

The CDR3: CASSYSTNYGYTF. CDR3 in DNA: TGTGCCAGCAGTTACTCGACTAACTATGGCTACACCTTC. The chain has TRBV6-6 and TRBJ1-2; D is unresolved. Per the germline V gene, CDR1 is MNHNY and CDR2 is SVGAGI (reference sequence). The CDR3 spans 13 residues. V lost 0 bases, J lost 0 bases, and 2 bases lay in between.

This clone has more than one count but fewer than ten. The chain links TRBV28 to TRBJ2-7, with D uncertain. The CDR3 length is 14 residues. The germline CDR1 and CDR2 sequences are MDHEN and SYDVKM. Trimming took 6 bases from V and 3 from J, leaving 15 bases between them. The CDR3 loop is CASSTPSGNYEQYF. In DNA form, the CDR3 reads TGTGCCAGCAGCACCCCAAGTGGAAACTACGAGCAGTACTTC. The whole variable domain, remainder taken from reference TRBV28 and TRBJ2-7, is DVKVTQSSRYLVKRTGEKVFLECVQDMDHENMFWYRQDPGLGLRLIYFSYDVKMKEKGDIPEGYSVSREKKERFSLILESASTNQTSMYLCASSTPSGNYEQYFGPGTRLTVT.

The chain links TRBV19 to TRBJ1-5; TRBD1 matches at 7 bases. Germline assignment: CDR1 LNHDA and CDR2 SQIVND (reference sequence). The CDR3 is 19 amino acids. Trimming cost V 6 bases and J 2 bases; bases outside gene matches: 19. The CDR3 is CASSRGTDRAFTGNQPQHF. The CDR3 DNA reads as TGTGCCAGTAGCAGGGGGACCGACAGGGCGTTTACGGGCAATCAGCCCCAGCATTTT.

The chain combines TRBV6-5 with TRBJ1-4; 7 bases fit TRBD1. The junction had 0 bases not matched to a gene; V was cut back by 2 bases and J by 0 bases. Germline V lookup: CDR1 MNHEY, CDR2 SVGAGI. The CDR3 is 15 residues long. CDR3 sequence reads: CASSYGTATNEKLFF. Here the CDR3 DNA reads TGTGCCAGCAGTTACGGGACAGCAACTAATGAAAAACTGTTTTTT.

The rearrangement links TRBV5-1 to TRBJ1-1; no clear D. Per germline, CDR1 SGHRS and CDR2 YFSETQ. There are 13 residues in the CDR3. V was shortened by 2 bases and J by 1 base, with 6 bases between the two germline ends. The CDR3, as DNA: TGCGCCAGCAGCTTTGATTGGAACACTGAAGCTTTCTTT. Translated: CASSFDWNTEAFF.

This clone was detected once. The gene calls are TRBV19 and TRBJ1-1; D is possibly TRBD1 (5 bases). Trimming cost V 3 bases and J 4 bases, with 12 bases left between them. Germline V lookup: CDR1 LNHDA, CDR2 SQIVND (reference sequence). The CDR3 is 14 amino acids. CDR3 coding DNA: TGTGCCAGTAGTATTGCGAGGGGCTCCACTGAAGCTTTCTTT. Translating gives CASSIARGSTEAFF.

The chain joins TRBV2 to TRBJ2-7; 7 bases match TRBD2. The V gene's germline CDR1 is SNHLY and CDR2 FYNNEI. V dropped 0 bases and J dropped 6; count of bases not matched to a gene: 5. The CDR3 totals 14 residues. CDR3: CASSEARGGAEQYF. CDR3 in DNA: TGTGCCAGCAGTGAAGCGCGGGGAGGGGCCGAGCAGTACTTC.

This clone was recorded a few times. This chain links TRBV25-1 with TRBJ2-3; TRBD2 aligns across 12 bases. The V gene end was trimmed by 5 bases and the J gene end by 3 bases; junction bases not matched to a gene: 3. The germline V gene has CDR1 MGHDK and CDR2 SYGVNS. This CDR3 spans 15 amino acids. The CDR3 sequence is CASSKTSGSTDTQYF. The CDR3 coding sequence is TGTGCCAGCAGTAAGACTAGCGGGAGTACAGATACGCAGTATTTT.